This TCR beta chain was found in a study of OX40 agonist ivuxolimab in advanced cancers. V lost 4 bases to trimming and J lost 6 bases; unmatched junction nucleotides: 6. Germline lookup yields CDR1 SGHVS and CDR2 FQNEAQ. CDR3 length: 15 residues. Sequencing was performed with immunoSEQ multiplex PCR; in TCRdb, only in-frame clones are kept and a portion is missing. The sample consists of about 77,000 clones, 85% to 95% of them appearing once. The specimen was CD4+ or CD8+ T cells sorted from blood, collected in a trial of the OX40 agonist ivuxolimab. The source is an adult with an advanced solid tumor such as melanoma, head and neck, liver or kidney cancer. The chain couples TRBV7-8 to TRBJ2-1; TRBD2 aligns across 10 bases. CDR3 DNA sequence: TGTGCCAGCAGCTCAAGCGGGGGGGCCTCCAATGAGCAGTTCTTC. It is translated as CASSSSGGASNEQFF.